The 14 T cell receptor beta chains presented below share a single source sample, sequenced in a study of cytomegalovirus exposure and HLA in healthy donors. The primer mix had 60 Vbeta and 13 Jbeta primers. Produced via immunoSEQ multiplex PCR; TCRdb's table is partial and in-frame only. The repertoire holds 90,000 to 120,000 clones, with 60% to 80% as singletons. The sequenced material came from PBMCs. The receptors come from a man in his sixties in good health and CMV-seropositive.

This clone was seen only once. The chain has TRBV9 and TRBJ2-1; 7 positions agree with TRBD1. The CDR3 sequence is 14 residues long. Germline CDR1 is SGDLS and CDR2 is YYNGEE. The V segment lost 2 bases and the J segment 7 bases; nucleotides outside the gene matches: 6. For the CDR3, the DNA is TGTGCCAGCAGCGTGTCGGGACAGAATAATGAGCAGTTCTTC. Protein sequence: CASSVSGQNNEQFF.

The chain links TRBV5-4 to TRBJ2-5; D unresolved. The J call may not be correct, given that the DNA end is closer to TRBJ2-7. The CDR3 loop spans 14 amino acids. Germline V CDR1 and CDR2: SGHNT, YYREEE (reference sequence). The CDR3 spells CASSAATGGYEQYF. The CDR3 nucleotides are TGTGCCAGCAGCGCAGCGACCGGCGGCTACGAGCAGTACTTC.

This chain links TRBV7-9 with TRBJ1-4; 7 nucleotides agree with TRBD1. Germline V gene lookup returns CDR1 SEHNR and CDR2 FQNEAQ (reference sequence). The J segment lost 0 bases and the V segment lost 5 bases, leaving 3 bases of the junction unmatched. This CDR3 is 15 amino acids long. The CDR3 spells CASSGTGATNEKLFF. CDR3 nucleotide sequence: TGTGCCAGCAGCGGAACAGGGGCAACTAATGAAAAACTGTTTTTT.

The chain links TRBV5-1 to TRBJ1-2; 8 nucleotides agree with TRBD1. Trimming at V came to 7 bases and at J to 8 bases, leaving 10 bases not matched to a gene. The CDR3 has 13 amino acids. Per the germline V gene, CDR1 is SGHRS and CDR2 is YFSETQ. CDR3 DNA: TGCGCCAGCGGGACCTATACAGGGGGAGGCTACACCTTC. Protein product: CASGTYTGGGYTF.

V and J are TRBV19 and TRBJ2-1, with a weak D call TRBD2 (6 bases). This CDR3 contains 16 residues. The germline V gene encodes CDR1 LNHDA and CDR2 SQIVND (reference sequence). Trimming took 3 bases from V and 0 from J, leaving 12 bases between them. CDR3 nucleotide sequence: TGTGCCAGTAGTATCGGGGACTCTAGCTCCTACAATGAGCAGTTCTTC. Encoded protein: CASSIGDSSSYNEQFF.

The rearrangement joins TRBV4-1 to TRBJ2-3; D gene uncertain. Germline assignment: CDR1 MGHRA and CDR2 YSYEKL. The CDR3 contains 15 residues. V was pared by 0 bases and J by 2 bases, with 9 bases between. The CDR3 region is CASSQDQLHTDTQYF. The CDR3 DNA reads TGCGCCAGCAGCCAAGATCAACTTCACACAGATACGCAGTATTTT.

The chain employs TRBV11-2 and TRBJ1-3, with TRBD1 matching over 9 bases. V lost 5 bases and J lost 8; bases outside the gene matches: 7. From germline, CDR1 is SGHAT and CDR2 FQNNGV. The CDR3 sequence is 14 residues long. DNA of the CDR3: TGTGCCAGCAGCCTTGACAGGGGGGGGGACACCATATATTTT. Its protein product is CASSLDRGGDTIYF.

V is TRBV2 and J is TRBJ1-4; D is undetermined. The CDR3 has 13 residues. Germline loops: CDR1 SNHLY, CDR2 FYNNEI. V gave up 4 bases and J gave up 4 bases, with 7 bases separating them. CDR3 DNA sequence: TGTGCCAGCAGTGGCCGGGATAATGAAAAACTGTTTTTT. It specifies CASSGRDNEKLFF.

The chain uses TRBV21-1 and TRBJ1-6. TRBV21-1 is flagged as a pseudogene. The CDR3 length is 14 residues. The CDR3 DNA follows: TGTGCCAGCAGCAAAGGACTAGGGAGTACACCCCTCCACTTT. Amino acid sequence: CASSKGLGSTPLHF.

The chain carries TRBV7-2 and TRBJ2-7, with D maybe TRBD2 (6 bases). This CDR3 has 13 residues. Deletions cut 3 bases from V and 9 bases from J, with 15 bases between. Germline CDR1 and CDR2: SGHTA and FQGNSA. The CDR3 loop reads CASSLGLAVRQYF. The CDR3 DNA sequence: TGTGCCAGCAGCTTGGGCTTAGCGGTACGGCAGTACTTC.

The CDR3 spells CASSWPGAGANVLTF. The CDR3 DNA is TGTGCCAGCAGCTGGCCGGGGGCTGGGGCCAACGTCCTGACTTTC. The chain uses TRBV5-4 and TRBJ2-6, with D perhaps TRBD2 (6 bases). The CDR3 is made up of 15 amino acids. V gave up 3 bases and J gave up 2 bases, with 9 bases separating them. From germline, CDR1 is SGHNT and CDR2 YYREEE (reference sequence).

V and J are TRBV6-5 and TRBJ2-7; no definite D call. The CDR3 is 12 residues long. V dropped 8 bases and J dropped 1 base, with 9 bases sitting between them. The germline V gene encodes CDR1 MNHEY and CDR2 SVGAGI. The CDR3 loop reads CASGPGSYEQYF. CDR3 DNA sequence: TGTGCCAGCGGTCCCGGGTCCTACGAGCAGTACTTC.

J is TRBJ2-3 and V is TRBV11-1; 9 bases match TRBD2. The CDR3 has 11 residues. The V segment lost 3 bases and the J segment 14 bases; nucleotides outside the gene matches: 3. Per the germline V gene, CDR1 is SGHAT and CDR2 is FQDESV (reference sequence). The DNA of the CDR3 is TGTGCCAGCAGCTTCCGCGGGGGGGTGTATTTT. It translates to CASSFRGGVYF. Variable domain in full (rest from reference TRBV11-1 and TRBJ2-3): EAEVAQSPRYKITEKSQAVAFWCDPISGHATLYWYRQILGQGPELLVQFQDESVVDDSQLPKDRFSAERLKGVDSTLKIQPAELGDSAMYLCASSFRGGVYFGPGTRLTVL.

The rearrangement joins TRBV7-2 to TRBJ1-1, with D tentatively TRBD1 (5 bases). Trimming cost V 2 bases and J 0 bases, with 13 bases left between them. The CDR3 sequence is 16 residues long. CDR1 SGHTA and CDR2 FQGNSA come from the germline V gene. The CDR3 region has the DNA TGTGCCAGCAGCTTATTTCGTGGGGGGATGAACACTGAAGCTTTCTTT. Translating gives CASSLFRGGMNTEAFF.